Below are 22 T cell receptor beta chains sequenced from a single sample in a study of Ad26.COV2.S vaccination and SARS-CoV-2 variants. The treatment here: about 20 received Ad26.COV2.S at low or high dose, single or two shots; about 5 received placebo; per-sample allocation not given. After the first vaccine or placebo injection, samples were drawn on day 63. Sequencing used immunoSEQ multiplex PCR; TCRdb keeps in-frame clones, though not all of them. The sample records hundreds of thousands of clones, 80% to 90% being singletons. The starting material was peripheral blood, obtained in a trial of Ad26.COV2.S vaccine versus placebo. The receptors were gathered from a person aged 18-60 years who received the Ad26.COV2.S COVID-19 vaccine or a placebo.

J is TRBJ2-1 and V is TRBV7-9; 12 nucleotides match TRBD2. The ends lost 0 bases at V and 10 bases at J; junction bases unmatched: 4. The CDR3 is 15 residues long. CDR1 and CDR2 (germline): SEHNR, FQNEAQ (reference sequence). For the CDR3, the DNA is TGTGCCAGCAGCTTAGCAACCGGGACTAGCGGGGAGCAGTTCTTC. This gives the protein CASSLATGTSGEQFF.

The CDR3 loop reads CASSLSWEGSPLHF. Here the CDR3 DNA reads TGTGCCAGCAGTTTATCCTGGGAAGGGTCACCCCTCCACTTT. J is TRBJ1-6 and V is TRBV27; D not certain. The CDR3 sequence is 14 residues long. Trimming pared 0 bases from V and 10 bases from J, leaving 10 bases between. Germline V gives CDR1 MNHEY, CDR2 SMNVEV (reference sequence).

This chain connects TRBV9 to TRBJ2-7; D is uncertain. Germline V gives CDR1 SGDLS, CDR2 YYNGEE. This CDR3 contains 16 residues. Trimming left V 0 bases short and J 2 bases short, with 15 bases between. The CDR3 is CASSVGTSQRTYEQYF. CDR3 bases: TGTGCCAGCAGCGTAGGCACCTCCCAACGTACCTACGAGCAGTACTTC.

The chain employs TRBV5-1 and TRBJ2-1; no clear D. The CDR3 is 16 residues long. The V gene's germline CDR1 is SGHRS and CDR2 YFSETQ. V shed 4 bases and J shed 4 bases, with 18 bases lying between them. The CDR3 sequence is CASSPRWASNYNEQFF. CDR3 nucleotides: TGCGCCAGCAGCCCCCGCTGGGCGTCAAATTACAATGAGCAGTTCTTC. The full variable domain, its missing parts supplied by reference TRBV5-1 and TRBJ2-1, is KAGVTQTPRYLIKTRGQQVTLSCSPISGHRSVSWYQQTPGQGLQFLFEYFSETQRNKGNFPGRFSGRQFSNSRSEMNVSTLELGDSALYLCASSPRWASNYNEQFFGPGTRLTVL.

The gene calls are TRBV9 and TRBJ1-2; D ambiguous. Germline V gene lookup returns CDR1 SGDLS and CDR2 YYNGEE. The CDR3 sequence is 13 residues long. Deletions cut 0 bases from V and 6 bases from J, with 9 bases between. The CDR3 bases are TGTGCCAGCAGCGTAGGTCAAGTCGATGGCTACACCTTC. Amino acid sequence: CASSVGQVDGYTF.

The CDR3 loop reads CASSGGYRVPYEQYF. CDR3 coding DNA: TGTGCCAGCAGTGGGGGGTACAGGGTCCCCTACGAGCAGTACTTC. The chain recombines TRBV2 with TRBJ2-7; D perhaps matches TRBD1 (6 bases). The CDR3 loop spans 15 amino acids. CDR1 and CDR2 (germline): SNHLY, FYNNEI. Trimming stripped 4 bases from V and 2 bases from J, with 15 bases between.

This rearrangement joins TRBV5-1 to TRBJ1-5, with D tentatively TRBD1 (5 bases). This CDR3 is built from 13 residues. V was cut by 2 bases and J by 5 bases, with 8 bases left in between. Germline CDR1 is SGHRS and CDR2 is YFSETQ. CDR3: CASSFGGDQPQHF. CDR3 bases: TGCGCCAGCAGCTTCGGGGGTGATCAGCCCCAGCATTTT.

The chain has TRBV2 and TRBJ1-2; no definite D call. The CDR3 totals 12 residues. The V end lost 2 bases, the J end lost 7 bases, and 8 bases lay between the germline ends. From germline, CDR1 is SNHLY and CDR2 FYNNEI. CDR3 residues: CASSEWLSGYTF. Here the CDR3 DNA reads TGTGCCAGCAGTGAATGGCTCAGTGGCTACACCTTC.

The rearrangement joins TRBV19 to TRBJ1-6, with TRBD1 matching over 7 bases. The CDR3 loop spans 15 amino acids. V shed 4 bases and J 4 bases; nucleotides not matched to a gene: 4. CDR1 and CDR2 from the germline V gene are LNHDA and SQIVND (reference sequence). The CDR3 nucleotides read TGTGCCAGTAGTAGGGAGGGGGCTTATAATTCACCCCTCCACTTT. As protein: CASSREGAYNSPLHF.

The CDR3 is CASSLTQGLGYTF. Here the CDR3 DNA reads TGTGCCAGCAGCTTAACACAGGGGCTTGGCTACACCTTC. V is TRBV7-3 and J is TRBJ1-2; 7 bases fit TRBD1. The CDR3 has 13 amino acids. The germline V gene has CDR1 SGHTA and CDR2 FQGTGA. Trimming cost V 0 bases and J 7 bases; bases outside gene matches: 2.

The chain is built from TRBV19 and TRBJ2-5; D gene unclear. This CDR3 region has 12 residues. With 5 bases removed from V and 5 bases from J, the gap between germline ends came to 9 bases. Germline loops: CDR1 LNHDA, CDR2 SQIVND (reference sequence). The CDR3 DNA reads as TGTGCCAGTAGTTTCCAACGGGAGACCCAGTACTTC. This codes for CASSFQRETQYF.

The CDR3 bases are TGTGCCAGCAGCCTAACCGGGACAGGGCTACGCACTGAAGCTTTCTTT. Translation gives CASSLTGTGLRTEAFF. This chain uses TRBV9 with TRBJ1-1; TRBD1 aligns across 9 bases. This CDR3 spans 16 amino acids. V gave up 4 bases and J gave up 4 bases; unmatched junction bases: 11. Germline loops: CDR1 SGDLS, CDR2 YYNGEE.

The chain employs TRBV6-2 or TRBV6-3 and TRBJ2-3, with 11 bases aligning to TRBD2. Losses at the gene ends were 2 bases for V and 5 bases for J; bases not matched to a gene: 12. This CDR3 is 18 amino acids long. CDR1 is MNHEY, CDR2 SVGEGT, per germline. For the CDR3, the DNA is TGTGCCAGCAGTTACCCCCCACTTAGCGGGGGGGCTGAAGATACGCAGTATTTT. Protein: CASSYPPLSGGAEDTQYF.

V and J are TRBV20-1 and TRBJ1-5, with D possibly TRBD1 on 5 matching bases. Trimming pared 3 bases from V and 7 bases from J, leaving 13 bases between. This CDR3 has 13 amino acids. The germline V gene has CDR1 DFQATT and CDR2 SNEGSKA (reference sequence). The CDR3 region is CSASNSGDQPQHF. In DNA, the CDR3 is TGCAGTGCTAGTAACTCCGGGGACCAGCCCCAGCATTTT.

The chain links TRBV19 to TRBJ1-1; a weak D match, TRBD1 (6 bases). The CDR3 has 14 residues. Trimming stripped 3 bases from V and 5 bases from J, with 13 bases between. The germline CDR1 and CDR2 sequences are LNHDA and SQIVND (reference sequence). The CDR3 sequence: CASSMGQGSTEAFF. The CDR3 DNA reads as TGTGCCAGTAGTATGGGCCAGGGGAGTACTGAAGCTTTCTTT.

The chain carries TRBV7-9 and TRBJ1-1; D possibly corresponds to TRBD1 (6 bases). Germline CDR1 SEHNR, CDR2 FQNEAQ (reference sequence). The CDR3 length is 15 residues. The germline V and J ends were trimmed by 10 bases and 0 bases, with 18 bases remaining between them. The CDR3 bases are TGTGCCACCGCCGAACAGGGAACCATGAACACTGAAGCTTTCTTT. Its translation: CATAEQGTMNTEAFF.

The J gene is TRBJ1-5, the V gene TRBV13; tentative D call: TRBD1 (5 bases). The CDR3 loop spans 16 amino acids. The germline gives CDR1 PRHDT, CDR2 FYEKMQ (reference sequence). V gave up 5 bases and J gave up 1 base, with 15 bases separating them. CDR3 residues: CASSLQGSGSNQPQHF. CDR3 nucleotides: TGTGCCAGCAGCCTTCAGGGAAGCGGGAGCAATCAGCCCCAGCATTTT.

This chain uses TRBV30 with TRBJ2-7; TRBD1 aligns across 12 bases. This CDR3 comprises 14 residues. V trimming: 8 bases; J trimming: 7 bases; junction bases outside the gene matches: 12. The germline V gene encodes CDR1 GTSNPN and CDR2 SVGIG (reference sequence). This CDR3 is CATDRDRGREEQYF. CDR3 sequence (DNA): TGTGCCACCGACCGGGACAGGGGGCGGGAAGAGCAGTACTTC.

The V call is TRBV5-1, the J call TRBJ1-5; D remains unclear. Trimming shortened V by 4 bases and J by 0 bases, and 11 bases separated the two germline ends. The V gene's germline CDR1 is SGHRS and CDR2 YFSETQ. The CDR3 has 15 amino acids. Here the CDR3 DNA reads TGCGCCAGCAGCCTGGGCGGGGATAGCAATCAGCCCCAGCATTTT. This encodes CASSLGGDSNQPQHF.

This rearrangement joins TRBV7-9 to TRBJ2-7; TRBD1 might be the D (5 bases). Germline values: CDR1 SEHNR, CDR2 FQNEAQ (reference sequence). Trimming stripped 1 base from V and 3 bases from J, with 16 bases between. The CDR3 length is 16 residues. The CDR3 DNA reads TGTGCCAGCAGCTTAGGCCCCCAGGGTAGGATCTACGAGCAGTACTTC. This translates into CASSLGPQGRIYEQYF.

Only a few counts were recorded for this clone. CDR3 loop: CASSASLRGYTF. In DNA, the CDR3 is TGTGCCAGCAGTGCCTCCCTCAGAGGCTACACCTTC. This sequence joins TRBV6-6 and TRBJ1-2, with D uncertain. The V gene lost 5 bases and the J gene lost 8 bases, with 12 bases spanning the gap. The CDR3 extends over 12 amino acids. The V gene's germline CDR1 is MNHNY and CDR2 SVGAGI (reference sequence).

The V call is TRBV30, the J call TRBJ1-2, with D possibly matching TRBD1 (5 bases). CDR3 length: 12 amino acids. The V gene's germline CDR1 is GTSNPN and CDR2 SVGIG (reference sequence). V lost 1 base to trimming and J lost 9 bases, with 12 bases between them. CDR3 amino acids: CAWSDTQGSYTF. CDR3 DNA sequence: TGTGCCTGGAGTGACACGCAGGGAAGCTACACCTTC.